Here is one T cell receptor beta chain with its context. Its target antigen remains unknown. No much larger clone exists at a distance of one base, and base qualities are not known. One collaborating source in Seattle enrolled patients while the patients were actively infected and followed the patients over time throughout the course of disease. The collaborating institutions used their own protocols to collect whole blood in K2EDTA tubes. For TCRbeta analysis, collaborators shipped samples in one of three forms: frozen whole blood, isolated PBMCs, or DNA extracted from either of those sample types. The immunoSEQ Assay, a bias-controlled multiplex PCR, was used to amplify TCRbeta CDR3 regions from genomic DNA. For the original study's pipeline: Within the assay, amplification of reference gene primers was used to estimate how many nucleated cells each sample contained. To quantify the absolute abundance of each unique TCRbeta CDR3 rearrangement, sequence reads were collapsed and filtered. For each sample, productive Simpson clonality was calculated by taking the square root of Simpson's diversity index across productive rearrangements. TCRdb took this table from immuneACCESS and kept in-frame rearrangements with V and J called. Such tables lack part of the clones; where checked against another copy, unresolved V genes explain under half of the gap, and the rest is unexplained. For V, J and clone size, that table is used; D and trimming come from the DNA. The sample records some 49,000 clones, about four fifths of which are singletons. The biggest ten clones account for around 24% of the sample.

The record originates from a study of blood T cell repertoires in COVID-19 (TCRdb year 2020). Study-wide context: Samples from collaborators originated in the United States, Italy and Spain and spanned both the acute and convalescent phases of COVID-19. The material from the prospective study consisted of cDNA or gDNA derived from T cells, B-cell-depleted T cells, or PBMCs. Subjects who had been exposed to COVID-19, were actively infected with it, or had recovered from it provided the deeply sampled blood TCRbeta repertoires that made up the dataset. The repertoires were made available in a free public database intended to serve as a resource for research on the immune response to SARS-CoV-2. The samples were drawn from two sources: the first 160 participants of the ongoing ImmuneRACE study, and 1,000 to 1,500 subjects contributed by 6 global collaborators. The sample metadata nearly always contained a de-identified subject ID, COVID-19 status, age in years and sex. Where available, HLA class I and class II types were taken from metadata supplied by the sample provider and were not determined by assay-based typing.

V is pruned by 3 bases and J by 4 bases, leaving 12 bases of the junction without a gene match. The CDR3 spans 17 residues, from the cysteine through the phenylalanine. Just CDR3 DNA is preserved here, 51 bases in frame from base 1. The germline V gene provides CDR1 SGHTS and CDR2 YDEGEE. The paper as a whole reports these results and caveats: Clinical and demographic metadata were provided uncurated, with the amount varying by source and participant.

Material: peripheral blood. The sequence derives from a woman of 80 years or more with COVID-19, enrolled during active disease. The receptor chain draws on TRBV5-8 and TRBJ1-1; 10 bases in between match TRBD1. The nucleotide sequence is TGTGCCAGCAGCTCCCGGGACAGGGGCAGGGTAGGCACTGAAGCTTTCTTT. This gives the protein CASSSRDRGRVGTEAFF.